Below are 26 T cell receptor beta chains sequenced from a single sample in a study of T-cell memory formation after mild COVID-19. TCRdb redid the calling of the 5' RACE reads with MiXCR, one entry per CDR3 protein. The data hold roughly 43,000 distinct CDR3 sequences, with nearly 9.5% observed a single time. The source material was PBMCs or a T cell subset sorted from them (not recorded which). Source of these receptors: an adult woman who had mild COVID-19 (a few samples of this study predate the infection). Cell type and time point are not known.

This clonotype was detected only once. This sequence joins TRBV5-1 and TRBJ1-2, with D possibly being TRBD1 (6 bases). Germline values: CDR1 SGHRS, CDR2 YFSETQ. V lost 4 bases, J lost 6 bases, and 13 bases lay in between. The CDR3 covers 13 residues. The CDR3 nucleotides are TGCGCCAGCAGCCTAGACAGGCGCGATGGCTACACCTTC. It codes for CASSLDRRDGYTF.

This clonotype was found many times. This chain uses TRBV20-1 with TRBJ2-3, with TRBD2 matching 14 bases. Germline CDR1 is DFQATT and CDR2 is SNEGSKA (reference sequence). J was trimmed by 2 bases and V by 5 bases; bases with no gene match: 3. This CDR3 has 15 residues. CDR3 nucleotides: TGCAGTGCTCCGGGACTAGCGGGAGACACAGATACGCAGTATTTT. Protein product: CSAPGLAGDTDTQYF.

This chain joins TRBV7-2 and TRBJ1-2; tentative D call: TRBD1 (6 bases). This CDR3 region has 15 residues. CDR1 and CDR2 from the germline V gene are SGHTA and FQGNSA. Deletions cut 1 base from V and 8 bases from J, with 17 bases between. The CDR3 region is CASSLGPIRGAGYTF. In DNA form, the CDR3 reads TGTGCCAGCAGCTTAGGGCCGATTCGGGGGGCCGGCTACACCTTC.

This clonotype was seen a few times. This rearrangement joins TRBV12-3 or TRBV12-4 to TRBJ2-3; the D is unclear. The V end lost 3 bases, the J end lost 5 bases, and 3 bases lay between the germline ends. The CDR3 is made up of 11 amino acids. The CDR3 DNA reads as TGTGCCAGCAGTTTTAGAGATACGCAGTATTTT. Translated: CASSFRDTQYF.

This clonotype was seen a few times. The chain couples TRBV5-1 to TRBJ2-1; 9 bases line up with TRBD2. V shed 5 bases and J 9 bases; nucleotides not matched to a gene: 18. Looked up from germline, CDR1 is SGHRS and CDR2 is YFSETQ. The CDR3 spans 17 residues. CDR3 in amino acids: CASSPAPTGGRASEQFF. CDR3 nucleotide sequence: TGCGCCAGCAGTCCTGCCCCTACTGGCGGGAGGGCAAGTGAGCAGTTCTTC.

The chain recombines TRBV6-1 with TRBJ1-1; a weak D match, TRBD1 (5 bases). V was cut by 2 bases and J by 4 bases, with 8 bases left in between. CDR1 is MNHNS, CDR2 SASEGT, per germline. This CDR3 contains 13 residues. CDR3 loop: CASSESTVTEAFF. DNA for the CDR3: TGTGCCAGCAGTGAATCGACAGTCACTGAAGCTTTCTTT.

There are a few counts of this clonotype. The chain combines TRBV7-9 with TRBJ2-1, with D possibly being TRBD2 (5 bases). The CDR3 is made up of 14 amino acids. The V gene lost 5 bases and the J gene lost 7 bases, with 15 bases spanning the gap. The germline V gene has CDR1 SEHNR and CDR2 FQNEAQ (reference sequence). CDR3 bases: TGTGCCAGCAGCCGGGATGTGGCGGGTAATGAGCAGTTCTTC. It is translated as CASSRDVAGNEQFF.

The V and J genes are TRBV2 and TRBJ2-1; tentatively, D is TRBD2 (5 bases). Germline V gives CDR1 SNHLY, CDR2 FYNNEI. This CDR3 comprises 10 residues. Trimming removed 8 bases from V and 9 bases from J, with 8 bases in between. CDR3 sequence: CASDGGEQFF. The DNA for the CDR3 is TGTGCCAGCGACGGAGGTGAGCAGTTCTTC.

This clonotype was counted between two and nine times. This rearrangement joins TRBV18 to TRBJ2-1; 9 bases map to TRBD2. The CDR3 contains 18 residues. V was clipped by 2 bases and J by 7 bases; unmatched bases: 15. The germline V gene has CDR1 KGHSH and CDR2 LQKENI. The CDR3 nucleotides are TGTGCCAGCTCACCAAGGTCAACTAGCGGGTCCCCCTCTAATGAGCAGTTCTTC. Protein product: CASSPRSTSGSPSNEQFF.

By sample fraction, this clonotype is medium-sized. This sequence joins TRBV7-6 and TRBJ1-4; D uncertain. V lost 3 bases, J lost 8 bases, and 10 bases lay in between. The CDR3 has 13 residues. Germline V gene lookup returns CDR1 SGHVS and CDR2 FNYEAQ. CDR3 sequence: CASSLRVQEKLFF. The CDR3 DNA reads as TGTGCCAGCAGCTTGAGGGTGCAAGAAAAACTGTTTTTT. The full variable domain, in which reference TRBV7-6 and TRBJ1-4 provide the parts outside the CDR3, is GAGVSQSPRYKVTKRGQDVALRCDPISGHVSLYWYRQALGQGPEFLTYFNYEAQQDKSGLPNDRFSAERPEGSISTLTIQRTEQRDSAMYRCASSLRVQEKLFFGSGTQLSVL.

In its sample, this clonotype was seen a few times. Here the CDR3 reads CASSRGSPNYQETQYF. The DNA for the CDR3 is TGTGCCAGCAGCCGGGGCTCCCCCAATTACCAAGAGACCCAGTACTTC. The chain uses TRBV3-1 and TRBJ2-5; D is perhaps TRBD1 (5 bases). Trimming stripped 4 bases from V and 0 bases from J, with 15 bases between. The CDR3 extends over 16 amino acids. Germline lookup yields CDR1 LGHDT and CDR2 YNNKEL (reference sequence).

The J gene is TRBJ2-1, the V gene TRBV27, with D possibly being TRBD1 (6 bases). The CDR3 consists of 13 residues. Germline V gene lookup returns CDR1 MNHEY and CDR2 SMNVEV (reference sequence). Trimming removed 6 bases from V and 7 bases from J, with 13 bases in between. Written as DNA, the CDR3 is TGTGCCAGCAGACCGGGACACCTAAATGAGCAGTTCTTC. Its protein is CASRPGHLNEQFF.

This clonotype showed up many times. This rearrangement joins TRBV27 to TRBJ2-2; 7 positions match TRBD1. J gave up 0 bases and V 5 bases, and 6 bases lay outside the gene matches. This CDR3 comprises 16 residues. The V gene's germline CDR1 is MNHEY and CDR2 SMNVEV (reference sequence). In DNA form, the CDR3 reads TGTGCCAGCAGTGACAGGGCTGGTACGAACACCGGGGAGCTGTTTTTT. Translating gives CASSDRAGTNTGELFF.

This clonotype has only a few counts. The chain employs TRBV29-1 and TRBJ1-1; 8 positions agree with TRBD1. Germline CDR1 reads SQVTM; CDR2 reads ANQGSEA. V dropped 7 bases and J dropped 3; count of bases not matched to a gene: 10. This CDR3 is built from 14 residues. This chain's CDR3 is CSATAGGAYTEAFF. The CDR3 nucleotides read TGCAGCGCAACAGCAGGGGGCGCGTACACTGAAGCTTTCTTT. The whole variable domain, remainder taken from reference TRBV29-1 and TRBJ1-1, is SAVISQKPSRDICQRGTSLTIQCQVDSQVTMMFWYRQQPGQSLTLIATANQGSEATYESGFVIDKFPISRPNLTFSTLTVSNMSPEDSSIYLCSATAGGAYTEAFFGQGTRLTVV.

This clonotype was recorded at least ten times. As DNA, the CDR3 is TGTGCCAGCAGTTTATACGGGTGGGTCTACGAGCAGTACTTC. Amino acids: CASSLYGWVYEQYF. The V and J genes are TRBV27 and TRBJ2-7; D is undetermined. This CDR3 has 14 residues. In germline, CDR1 is MNHEY, CDR2 SMNVEV (reference sequence). V was clipped by 1 base and J by 3 bases, with 10 bases between them.

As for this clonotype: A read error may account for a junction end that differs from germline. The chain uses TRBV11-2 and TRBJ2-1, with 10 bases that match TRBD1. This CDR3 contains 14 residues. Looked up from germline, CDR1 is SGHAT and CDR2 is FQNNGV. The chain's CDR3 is CASSIDRGLGEQFF. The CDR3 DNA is TGTGCCAGCAGCATAGACAGGGGGCTTGGTGAGCAGTTCTTC.

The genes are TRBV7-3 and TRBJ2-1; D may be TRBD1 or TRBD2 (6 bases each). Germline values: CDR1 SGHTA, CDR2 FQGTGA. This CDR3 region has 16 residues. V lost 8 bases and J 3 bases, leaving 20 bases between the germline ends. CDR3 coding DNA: TGTGCCAGCTCTTCGCGAGGGGGGCGTCTCTACAATGAGCAGTTCTTC. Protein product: CASSSRGGRLYNEQFF.

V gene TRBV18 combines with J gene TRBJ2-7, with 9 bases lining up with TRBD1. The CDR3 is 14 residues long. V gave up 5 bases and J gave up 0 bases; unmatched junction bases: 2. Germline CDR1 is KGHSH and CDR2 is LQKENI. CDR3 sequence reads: CASSTTGGSYEQYF. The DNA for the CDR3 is TGTGCCAGCTCAACGACAGGGGGCTCCTACGAGCAGTACTTC.

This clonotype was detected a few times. CDR3 sequence: CATSDLRGTGELFF. Here the CDR3 DNA reads TGTGCCACCAGTGACCTCAGGGGTACCGGGGAGCTGTTTTTT. The chain employs TRBV24-1 and TRBJ2-2; D is perhaps TRBD1 (6 bases). The CDR3 has 14 residues. Trimming removed 4 bases at V and 5 bases at J, with 10 bases between. CDR1 and CDR2 from the germline V gene are KGHDR and SFDVKD.

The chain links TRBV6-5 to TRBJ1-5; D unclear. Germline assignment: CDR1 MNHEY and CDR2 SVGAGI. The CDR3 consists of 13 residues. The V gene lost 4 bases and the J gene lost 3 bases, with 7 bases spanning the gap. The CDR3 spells CASSLRVNQPQHF. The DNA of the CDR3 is TGTGCCAGCAGTTTACGGGTCAATCAGCCCCAGCATTTT.

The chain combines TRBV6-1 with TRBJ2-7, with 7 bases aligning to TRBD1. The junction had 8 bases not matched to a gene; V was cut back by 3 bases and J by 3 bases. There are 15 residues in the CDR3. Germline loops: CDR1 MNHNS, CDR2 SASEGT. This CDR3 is CASSEDRRIFYEQYF. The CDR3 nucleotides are TGTGCCAGCAGTGAGGACAGGAGGATCTTCTACGAGCAGTACTTC.

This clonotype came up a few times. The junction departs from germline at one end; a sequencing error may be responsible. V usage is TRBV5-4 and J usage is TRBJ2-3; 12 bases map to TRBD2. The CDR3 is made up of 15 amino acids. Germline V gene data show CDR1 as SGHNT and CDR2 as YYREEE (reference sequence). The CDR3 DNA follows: TGTGTCAGCAGCATGGGGACTAGCGGGCCAGATACGCAGTATTTT. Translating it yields CVSSMGTSGPDTQYF.

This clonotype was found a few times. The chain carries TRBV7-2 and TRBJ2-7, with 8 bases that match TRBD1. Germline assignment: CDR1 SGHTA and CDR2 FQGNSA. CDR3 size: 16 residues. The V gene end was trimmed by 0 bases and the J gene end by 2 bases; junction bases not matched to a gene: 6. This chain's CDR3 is CASSLAFGQGPYEQYF. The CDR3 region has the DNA TGTGCCAGCAGCTTAGCGTTCGGACAGGGCCCCTACGAGCAGTACTTC.

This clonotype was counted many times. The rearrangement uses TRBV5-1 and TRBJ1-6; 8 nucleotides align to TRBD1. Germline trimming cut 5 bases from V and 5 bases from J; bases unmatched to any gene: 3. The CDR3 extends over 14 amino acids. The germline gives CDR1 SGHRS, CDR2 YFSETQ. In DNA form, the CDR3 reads TGCGCCAGCAGAAGGGGACAGGATAATTCACCCCTCCACTTT. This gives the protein CASRRGQDNSPLHF.

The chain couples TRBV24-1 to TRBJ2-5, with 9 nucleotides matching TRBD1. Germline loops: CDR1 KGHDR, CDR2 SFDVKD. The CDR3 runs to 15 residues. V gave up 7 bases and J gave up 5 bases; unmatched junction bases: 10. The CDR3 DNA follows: TGTGCCACCAGCTCCGGGACAGGGTTAGTGGAGACCCAGTACTTC. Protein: CATSSGTGLVETQYF.

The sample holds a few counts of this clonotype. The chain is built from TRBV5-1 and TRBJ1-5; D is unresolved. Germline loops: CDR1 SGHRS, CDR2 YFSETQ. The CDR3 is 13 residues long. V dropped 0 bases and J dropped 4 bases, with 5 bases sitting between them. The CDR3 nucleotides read TGCGCCAGCAGCTTGGACGGTAATCAGCCCCAGCATTTT. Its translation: CASSLDGNQPQHF.